This TCR beta chain was recorded in a study of cytomegalovirus exposure and HLA in healthy donors. As for the study in general: Early release data held around 80 million unique TCRs from HLA-typed donors. Study-wide results and caveats: Researchers reported from a later analysis that most CMV-associated TCR beta chains appeared HLA-restricted. In an earlier analysis, about 87% or about 30%: the productive usage of most TCR beta V segments.

Primers included in the PCR were 60 Vbeta and 13 Jbeta primers. Original data processing: About 11 million of tens of millions of unique TCR beta chains were shared, per a later count. Sequencing used immunoSEQ multiplex PCR; TCRdb keeps in-frame clones, though not all of them. For V, J and clone size, that table is used; D and trimming come from the DNA. This table holds roughly 80,000 clones, about four fifths found once. Points on this clone: What it binds is unknown.

V lost 5 bases to trimming and J lost 6 bases, with 18 bases between them. The CDR3 runs 15 residues. Germline CDR1 reads SEHNR; CDR2 reads FQNEAQ (reference sequence). This TCR was recovered from a woman in her 30s in good health and CMV-seronegative. This chain links TRBV7-9 with TRBJ2-3; D possibly corresponds to TRBD2 (6 bases). Sequencing was done on a sample of PBMCs. CDR3 residues: CASSDNTGTSDTQYF. CDR3 nucleotide sequence: TGTGCCAGCAGCGATAACACCGGGACTTCGGATACGCAGTATTTT.